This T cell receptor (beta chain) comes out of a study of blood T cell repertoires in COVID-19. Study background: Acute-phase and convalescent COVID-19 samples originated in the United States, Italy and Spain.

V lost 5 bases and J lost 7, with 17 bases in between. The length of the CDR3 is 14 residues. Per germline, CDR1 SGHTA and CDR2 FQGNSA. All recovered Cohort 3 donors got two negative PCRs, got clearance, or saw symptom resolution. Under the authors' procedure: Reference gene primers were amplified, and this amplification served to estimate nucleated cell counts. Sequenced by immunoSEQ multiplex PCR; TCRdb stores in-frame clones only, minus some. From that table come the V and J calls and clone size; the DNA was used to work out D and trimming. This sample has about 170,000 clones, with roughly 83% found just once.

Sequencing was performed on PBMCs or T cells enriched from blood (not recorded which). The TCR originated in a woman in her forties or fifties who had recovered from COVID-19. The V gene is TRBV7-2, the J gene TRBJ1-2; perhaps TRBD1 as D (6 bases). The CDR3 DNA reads TGTGCCAGCAGCCCTCTCAGGGGAACGGGTGGCTACACCTTC. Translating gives CASSPLRGTGGYTF. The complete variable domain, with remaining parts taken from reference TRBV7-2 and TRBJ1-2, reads GAGVSQSPSNKVTEKGKDVELRCDPISGHTALYWYRQSLGQGLEFLIYFQGNSAPDKSGLPSDRFSAERTGGSVSTLTIQRTQQEDSAVYLCASSPLRGTGGYTFGSGTRLTVV.